This entry features one TCR beta chain sequence. Its antigen remains unidentified. CDR1 is MNHEY and CDR2 is SVGAGI in the germline V gene. Between the trimmed V and J ends, which lost 4 bases and 0 bases, there was a span of 10 bases. CDR3 length: 15 residues. Clones were sequenced by immunoSEQ multiplex PCR, and TCRdb holds only the in-frame ones, with some missing. Of 50,000 to 60,000 clones listed, about 86% are singletons. The sample comes from a study of OX40 agonist ivuxolimab in advanced cancers. Study information: At 0.01 to 10 mg/kg, ivuxolimab was administered intravenously to patients every 2 weeks. The eligibility criteria allowed prior anti-PD-1, anti-PD-L1 or anti-CTLA-4 therapy, and about 40% had some.

Peripheral blood came from all dose cohorts at three timepoints. Findings and limits, study-wide: CD8+ T cells averaged more expanded clones than CD4+.

V is TRBV6-5 and J is TRBJ1-5; D is uncertain. The receptor's source is an adult with an advanced solid tumor such as melanoma, head and neck, liver or kidney cancer. The sample consisted of CD4+ or CD8+ T cells sorted from blood, taken in a trial of the OX40 agonist ivuxolimab. CDR3: CASSSTFYSNQPQHF. The CDR3 bases are TGTGCCAGCAGTTCGACATTTTATAGCAATCAGCCCCAGCATTTT.